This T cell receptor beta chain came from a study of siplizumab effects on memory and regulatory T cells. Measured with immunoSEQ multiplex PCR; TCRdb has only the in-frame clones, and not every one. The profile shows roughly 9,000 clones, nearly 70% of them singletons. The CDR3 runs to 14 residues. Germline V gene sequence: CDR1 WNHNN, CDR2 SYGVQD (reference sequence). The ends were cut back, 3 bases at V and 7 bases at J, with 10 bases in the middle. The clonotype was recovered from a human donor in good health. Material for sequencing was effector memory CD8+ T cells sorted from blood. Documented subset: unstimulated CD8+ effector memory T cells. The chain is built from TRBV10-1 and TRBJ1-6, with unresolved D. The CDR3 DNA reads TGCGCCAGCAGTGAAGGCGGGATAAATTCACCCCTCCACTTT. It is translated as CASSEGGINSPLHF.